Shown below are 26 T cell receptor beta chains from a single sample sequenced in a study of human T cells and chemical hapten exposure. Time point indicated: patch test 2, 6 weeks after DPC sensitization. Indicated treatment: therapeutic diphenylcyclopropenone sensitization with weekly scalp DPC. TCRdb fed the RACE reads into MiXCR, producing one record per CDR3 protein. This table holds about 140,000 distinct CDR3 sequences, 12% found once. This material consisted of whole blood, taken in connection with sensitization to the hapten diphenylcyclopropenone (DPC). These receptors all stem from a woman aged 50 to 60 with alopecia areata. Some clones in this sample may be carry-over from other donors' samples.

This clonotype was recorded a few times. The gene calls are TRBV6-2 or TRBV6-3 and TRBJ2-7, with a possible D match to TRBD2 (5 bases). This CDR3 has 15 residues. The V gene's germline CDR1 is MNHEY and CDR2 SVGEGT. V lost 2 bases and J 5 bases, leaving 16 bases between the germline ends. CDR3 loop: CASSYLEGFAHEQYF. CDR3 DNA sequence: TGTGCCAGCAGTTACCTCGAGGGATTTGCCCACGAGCAGTACTTC.

To note about this clonotype: No DNA is shown, since the ends of the CDR3 on it are uncertain; the CDR3 is the one TCRdb lists. The chain links TRBV7-5 to TRBJ2-3; the table's D gene call, TRBD2, was not cross checked with the DNA. TRBV7-5 is classified as a pseudogene. The CDR3 is 21 residues long, ends included. The CDR3 is CISVPEARGTSGRYLTDTQYF.

The chain employs TRBV19 and TRBJ2-4; D unresolved. Germline values: CDR1 LNHDA, CDR2 SQIVND (reference sequence). This CDR3 has 17 amino acids. V dropped 1 base and J dropped 0 bases, with 13 bases sitting between them. The CDR3 loop reads CASSIAPVGVAKNIQYF. The DNA for the CDR3 is TGTGCCAGTAGTATAGCCCCAGTGGGCGTAGCCAAAAACATTCAGTACTTC.

The J gene is TRBJ2-6, the V gene TRBV11-2; possible D gene TRBD1, 5 bases. CDR1 and CDR2 from the germline V gene are SGHAT and FQNNGV. This CDR3 is 16 amino acids long. Deletions cut 1 base from V and 2 bases from J, with 9 bases between. The CDR3 protein is CASSLGKTAGANVLTF. The CDR3 bases are TGTGCCAGCAGCTTAGGAAAGACAGCTGGGGCCAACGTCCTGACTTTC.

The chain employs TRBV29-1 and TRBJ2-3; D is tentatively TRBD1 or TRBD2 (6 bases each). Per the germline V gene, CDR1 is SQVTM and CDR2 is ANQGSEA. The length of the CDR3 is 13 residues. Trimming took 8 bases from V and 4 from J, leaving 16 bases between them. Here the CDR3 DNA reads TGCAGCTCGAGAGGGGGGTCGGCAGATACGCAGTATTTT. It yields the protein CSSRGGSADTQYF.

The genes are TRBV7-2 and TRBJ1-6; unclear D gene. The CDR3 consists of 16 residues. V lost 1 base to trimming and J lost 4 bases, with 11 bases between them. The germline V gene has CDR1 SGHTA and CDR2 FQGNSA. The chain's CDR3 is CASSLEPKGYNSPLHF. The CDR3 DNA is TGTGCCAGCAGCTTAGAACCGAAAGGGTATAATTCACCCCTCCACTTT.

This sequence joins TRBV28 and TRBJ1-2, with D tentatively TRBD1 (5 bases). V dropped 6 bases and J dropped 8 bases, with 25 bases sitting between them. Looked up from germline, CDR1 is MDHEN and CDR2 is SYDVKM. The length of the CDR3 is 16 residues. Here the CDR3 DNA reads TGTGCCAGCAGCTTTATAACAGCGAGCCCTACAGGCGGCTACACCTTC. It encodes CASSFITASPTGGYTF.

This clonotype was detected ten times or more. The chain joins TRBV19 to TRBJ2-3, with TRBD1 matching over 10 bases. The junction had 4 bases not matched to a gene; V was cut back by 9 bases and J by 4 bases. The CDR3 is 13 residues long. Germline CDR1 LNHDA, CDR2 SQIVND (reference sequence). The CDR3 nucleotides read TGTGCCAGCCGGGACAGGGGCTCAGATACGCAGTATTTT. Translation gives CASRDRGSDTQYF. Using reference TRBV19 and TRBJ2-3 for the parts outside the CDR3, the full variable domain is DGGITQSPKYLFRKEGQNVTLSCEQNLNHDAMYWYRQDPGQGLRLIYYSQIVNDFQKGDIAEGYSVSREKKESFPLTVTSAQKNPTAFYLCASRDRGSDTQYFGPGTRLTVL.

V and J are TRBV27 and TRBJ2-2; perhaps TRBD1 as D (6 bases). CDR3 length equals 16 residues. V was clipped by 3 bases and J by 1 base, with 12 bases between them. The V gene's germline CDR1 is MNHEY and CDR2 SMNVEV (reference sequence). The CDR3 loop reads CASSLPTGLNTGELFF. In DNA form, the CDR3 reads TGTGCCAGCAGTTTGCCGACAGGACTGAACACCGGGGAGCTGTTTTTT.

This clonotype was counted a few times. V usage is TRBV6-2 or TRBV6-3 and J usage is TRBJ2-2; D remains ambiguous. V was shortened by 3 bases and J by 5 bases, with 19 bases between the two germline ends. From germline, CDR1 is MNHEY and CDR2 SVGEGT. This CDR3 is 17 amino acids long. CDR3 in amino acids: CASSYRTVGMGTGELFF. The DNA of the CDR3 is TGTGCCAGCAGTTATAGGACCGTCGGTATGGGTACCGGGGAGCTGTTTTTT.

The sample holds one count of this clonotype. Since a much larger clone is just one base distant, this may be a read error. This chain uses TRBV10-2 with TRBJ1-3; D ambiguous. Germline values: CDR1 WSHSY, CDR2 SAAADI. This CDR3 has 14 amino acids. CDR3 in DNA: TGCGCCAGCAGGGTTCCGCTTCCTGGAAACACCAAATATTTT. The encoded protein is CASRVPLPGNTKYF.

This clonotype has only a few counts. V and J are TRBV5-1 and TRBJ1-1, with 7 bases aligning to TRBD1. CDR1 SGHRS and CDR2 YFSETQ come from the germline V gene. CDR3 length: 15 amino acids. J gave up 5 bases and V 2 bases, and 9 bases lay outside the gene matches. The CDR3 loop is CASSLNRGRGTEAFF. Here the CDR3 DNA reads TGCGCCAGCAGCTTAAACAGGGGAAGGGGAACTGAAGCTTTCTTT. Filled out from reference TRBV5-1 and TRBJ1-1, the complete variable domain reads KAGVTQTPRYLIKTRGQQVTLSCSPISGHRSVSWYQQTPGQGLQFLFEYFSETQRNKGNFPGRFSGRQFSNSRSEMNVSTLELGDSALYLCASSLNRGRGTEAFFGQGTRLTVV.

This clonotype occurred once. The rearrangement joins TRBV30 to TRBJ2-3; D is unclear. CDR1 is GTSNPN and CDR2 is SVGIG in the germline V gene (reference sequence). CDR3 size: 17 residues. With 0 bases removed from V and 0 bases from J, the gap between germline ends came to 16 bases. The CDR3: CAWSVSRLGISTDTQYF. In DNA form, the CDR3 reads TGTGCCTGGAGTGTATCGCGGCTCGGTATTAGCACAGATACGCAGTATTTT.

The DNA for the CDR3 is TGTGCCAGCAGTGCCCCCTACAGGGCCCAAGAGACCCAGTACTTC. It yields the protein CASSAPYRAQETQYF. V is TRBV28 and J is TRBJ2-5, with D maybe TRBD1 (6 bases). Between the trimmed V and J ends, which lost 5 bases and 1 base, there was a span of 14 bases. The CDR3 runs 15 residues. Germline V lookup: CDR1 MDHEN, CDR2 SYDVKM. Drawing the rest from reference TRBV28 and TRBJ2-5, the complete variable domain is DVKVTQSSRYLVKRTGEKVFLECVQDMDHENMFWYRQDPGLGLRLIYFSYDVKMKEKGDIPEGYSVSREKKERFSLILESASTNQTSMYLCASSAPYRAQETQYFGPGTRLLVL.

The chain uses TRBV27 and TRBJ2-1, with D possibly TRBD1 on 5 matching bases. Trimming removed 0 bases from V and 7 bases from J, with 10 bases in between. The CDR3 has 14 amino acids. The germline CDR1 and CDR2 sequences are MNHEY and SMNVEV (reference sequence). CDR3 in amino acids: CASSLSVKGNEQFF. DNA of the CDR3: TGTGCCAGCAGTTTATCAGTGAAGGGGAATGAGCAGTTCTTC.

The chain couples TRBV5-4 to TRBJ2-1; a possible D gene is TRBD2 (6 bases). V lost 2 bases, J lost 3 bases, and 12 bases lay in between. This CDR3 has 15 amino acids. The germline gives CDR1 SGHNT, CDR2 YYREEE (reference sequence). The CDR3 DNA follows: TGTGCCAGCAGCTTCCCCGGGAGTTACTACAATGAGCAGTTCTTC. Translated: CASSFPGSYYNEQFF.

This clonotype was recorded many times. The V call is TRBV11-2, the J call TRBJ2-2, with TRBD2 identical over 10 bases. Looked up from germline, CDR1 is SGHAT and CDR2 is FQNNGV. V trimming: 5 bases; J trimming: 1 base; junction bases outside the gene matches: 13. The CDR3 contains 19 residues. CDR3 nucleotides: TGTGCCAGCAGCCCGCCCGGGACTAGCGCGTTTCGGAACACCGGGGAGCTGTTTTTT. This translates into CASSPPGTSAFRNTGELFF.

This clonotype has at least ten counts. CDR3 residues: CASRSTGAEKLFF. The CDR3 region has the DNA TGTGCCAGCAGATCCACAGGGGCCGAAAAACTGTTTTTT. This chain joins TRBV12-3 or TRBV12-4 and TRBJ1-4, with 7 nucleotides matching TRBD1. The CDR3 has 13 residues. The V and J ends lost 6 bases and 8 bases, in that order; junction bases with no gene match: 6.

Many counts were recorded for this clonotype. The chain links TRBV3-1 to TRBJ1-5, with 7 bases aligning to TRBD1. Germline CDR1 LGHDT, CDR2 YNNKEL (reference sequence). CDR3 length: 15 residues. Trimming at V came to 4 bases and at J to 2 bases, leaving 5 bases not matched to a gene. This CDR3 reads CASSPGQDGNQPQHF. The CDR3 DNA follows: TGTGCCAGCAGCCCCGGACAGGACGGCAATCAGCCCCAGCATTTT.

The rearrangement links TRBV19 to TRBJ2-7; D might be TRBD1 (5 bases). CDR1 is LNHDA, CDR2 SQIVND, per germline (reference sequence). The CDR3 loop spans 16 amino acids. V gave up 1 base and J gave up 0 bases, with 13 bases separating them. CDR3 protein: CASSIAARVSSYEQYF. The CDR3 nucleotides read TGTGCCAGTAGTATAGCGGCCAGGGTGAGCTCCTACGAGCAGTACTTC.

V gene TRBV3-1 combines with J gene TRBJ2-3; TRBD2 matches at 9 bases. The CDR3 length is 15 residues. The V gene's germline CDR1 is LGHDT and CDR2 YNNKEL (reference sequence). J was trimmed by 3 bases and V by 3 bases; bases with no gene match: 4. CDR3 amino acids: CASSQLAGATDTQYF. CDR3 coding DNA: TGTGCCAGCAGCCAGTTAGCGGGAGCAACAGATACGCAGTATTTT.

The gene calls are TRBV29-1 and TRBJ2-1, with 7 bases lining up with TRBD2. The CDR3 totals 15 residues. Germline CDR1 is SQVTM and CDR2 is ANQGSEA. Unmatched junction bases numbered 4, after V lost 0 bases and J lost 2 bases. The CDR3 spells CSVEDTGGTYNEQFF. The CDR3 DNA sequence: TGCAGCGTTGAAGACACGGGAGGAACCTACAATGAGCAGTTCTTC.

The chain is built from TRBV5-1 and TRBJ1-1, with a tentative D call TRBD1 (6 bases). The V end lost 5 bases, the J end lost 3 bases, and 17 bases lay between the germline ends. Germline assignment: CDR1 SGHRS and CDR2 YFSETQ. The length of the CDR3 is 15 residues. This chain's CDR3 is CASSTRGARDTEAFF. The CDR3 DNA follows: TGCGCCAGCAGTACCCGGGGGGCCAGGGACACTGAAGCTTTCTTT.

This sequence joins TRBV20-1 and TRBJ2-3; TRBD1 is a possible D gene (7 bases). Germline CDR1 DFQATT, CDR2 SNEGSKA (reference sequence). This CDR3 is 18 amino acids long. V was cut by 0 bases and J by 6 bases, with 25 bases left in between. CDR3 protein: CSARDFAQGGPRVDTQYF. The DNA for the CDR3 is TGCAGTGCTAGAGATTTCGCCCAGGGGGGCCCGAGAGTGGATACGCAGTATTTT.

The V gene is TRBV7-2, the J gene TRBJ2-3; unclear D gene. Germline CDR1 SGHTA, CDR2 FQGNSA. CDR3 length: 15 amino acids. Deletions cut 3 bases from V and 1 base from J, with 11 bases between. CDR3 in amino acids: CASSFLGLGTDTQYF. DNA for the CDR3: TGTGCCAGCAGCTTTTTGGGGTTAGGCACAGATACGCAGTATTTT.

The V gene is TRBV20-1, the J gene TRBJ2-3; 12 bases fit TRBD1. The V gene's germline CDR1 is DFQATT and CDR2 SNEGSKA (reference sequence). V was clipped by 6 bases and J by 3 bases; unmatched bases: 13. The CDR3 runs to 17 residues. CDR3 protein: CSATLPSGQGATDTQYF. The CDR3, as DNA: TGCAGTGCAACCCTCCCATCGGGACAGGGGGCAACAGATACGCAGTATTTT.